This T cell receptor beta chain was identified in a study of blood T cell repertoires in COVID-19. At the level of the study: Samples taken during acute and convalescent COVID-19 were collected in the United States, Italy and Spain. PBMCs, B-cell-depleted T cells, or T cells provided the cDNA or gDNA that made up the material.

In the authors' methods: Scientists estimated how many nucleated cells there were by amplifying reference gene primers. Profiled with immunoSEQ multiplex PCR; TCRdb holds only in-frame clones, not every one. V, J and clone size were drawn from that table, and D and trimming were deduced from the DNA. Of about 130,000 clones listed, roughly 86% were seen once; the top ten hold about 5.4%. Trimming took 5 bases from V and 7 from J, leaving 17 bases between them. CDR3 length: 15 amino acids. Germline V gives CDR1 MDHEN, CDR2 SYDVKM. This clone occurred once. The rearrangement uses TRBV28 and TRBJ1-4, with a tentative D call TRBD1 (5 bases). The sample consisted of peripheral blood. The origin of this receptor is a human donor in a cohort sampled during active COVID-19. DNA of the CDR3: TGTGCCAGCAGTCGGCGACGGGGGGAGGGTGAAAAACTGTTTTTT. Protein: CASSRRRGEGEKLFF. Filled out from reference TRBV28 and TRBJ1-4, the complete variable domain reads DVKVTQSSRYLVKRTGEKVFLECVQDMDHENMFWYRQDPGLGLRLIYFSYDVKMKEKGDIPEGYSVSREKKERFSLILESASTNQTSMYLCASSRRRGEGEKLFFGSGTQLSVL.